This passage covers 32 T cell receptor beta chains from one sample sequenced in a study of blood T cell repertoires in COVID-19 (dated by TCRdb to about 2020). Receptor amplification or capture employed the immunoSEQ multiplex PCR assay. TCRdb mirrors the immuneACCESS table, restricted to in-frame sequences. Some clones are absent from its copies; in checked studies, under half trace to an unresolved V gene, and the reason for the others is unknown. For this sample the table gives 210,000 or so clones, of which around 88% were detected only once. The ten biggest clones cover 1.4% to 1.5% of the sample. The sequenced sample was peripheral blood. The receptors stem from a man younger than 35 with active or convalescent COVID-19.

V is TRBV27 and J is TRBJ2-3, with 7 positions matching TRBD1. Unmatched junction bases numbered 11, after V lost 6 bases and J lost 8 bases. The CDR3 length is 14 residues. Germline CDR1 is MNHEY and CDR2 is SMNVEV (reference sequence). The CDR3 DNA sequence: TGTGCCAGCAGCCACCTCGAGGGGGCGGGTACGCAGTATTTT. Translating gives CASSHLEGAGTQYF.

V is TRBV5-1 and J is TRBJ2-7, with TRBD1 matching 8 bases. Trimming cost V 0 bases and J 2 bases; bases outside gene matches: 4. The CDR3 length is 15 residues. CDR1 and CDR2 from the germline V gene are SGHRS and YFSETQ. The CDR3 region is CASSLGPTGAYEQYF. The CDR3 DNA reads as TGCGCCAGCAGCTTGGGTCCGACAGGGGCCTACGAGCAGTACTTC.

This clone is a singleton in its sample. The V gene is TRBV6-5, the J gene TRBJ2-5, with 8 nucleotides matching TRBD1. Germline V CDR1 and CDR2: MNHEY, SVGAGI. V trimming: 4 bases; J trimming: 3 bases; junction bases outside the gene matches: 7. The CDR3 loop spans 15 amino acids. CDR3 sequence reads: CASSSSATGEETQYF. For the CDR3, the DNA is TGTGCCAGCAGTTCCTCCGCGACAGGGGAAGAGACCCAGTACTTC.

The chain uses TRBV6-5 and TRBJ1-4; no reliable D call. Trimming removed 6 bases from V and 3 bases from J, with 5 bases in between. The CDR3 loop spans 12 amino acids. Germline V lookup: CDR1 MNHEY, CDR2 SVGAGI. The CDR3 DNA sequence: TGTGCCAGCAGGAGCTCTAATGAAAAACTGTTTTTT. It encodes CASRSSNEKLFF.

This clone was seen a handful of times. The germline gene is not matched at one end of the junction; a read error may be the cause. This chain uses TRBV28 with TRBJ1-4; maybe TRBD1 (5 bases). Germline assignment: CDR1 MDHEN and CDR2 SYDVKM. This CDR3 has 14 residues. The CDR3 DNA is TGTGCCAGCAGTTCCCTTGTGGGGGGTTCAGCCCGCGCTTTT. Translated, it gives CASSSLVGGSARAF. The full variable domain, rest sourced from reference TRBV28 and TRBJ1-4, is DVKVTQSSRYLVKRTGEKVFLECVQDMDHENMFWYRQDPGLGLRLIYFSYDVKMKEKGDIPEGYSVSREKKERFSLILESASTNQTSMYLCASSSLVGGSARAFGSGTQLSVL.

This clone turned up a few times. V and J are TRBV6-4 and TRBJ2-1, with 8 positions matching TRBD2. This CDR3 spans 15 amino acids. The J segment lost 3 bases and the V segment lost 6 bases, leaving 7 bases of the junction unmatched. The germline CDR1 and CDR2 sequences are MRHNA and SNTAGT. This chain's CDR3 is CASSPGTRDYNEQFF. The CDR3 bases are TGTGCCAGCAGCCCCGGGACTAGGGACTACAATGAGCAGTTCTTC.

V and J are TRBV19 and TRBJ1-1; 10 bases are shared with TRBD1. Trimming removed 1 base from V and 0 bases from J; junction bases left unmatched: 11. Germline loops: CDR1 LNHDA, CDR2 SQIVND (reference sequence). CDR3 length: 19 residues. The CDR3 bases are TGTGCCAGTAGTATAGGCGGGACAGGGGTAAACTTAATGAACACTGAAGCTTTCTTT. Its translation is CASSIGGTGVNLMNTEAFF.

V gene TRBV6-5 combines with J gene TRBJ1-1; no reliable D call. This CDR3 has 14 residues. V lost 0 bases to trimming and J lost 0 bases, with 5 bases between them. The germline CDR1 and CDR2 sequences are MNHEY and SVGAGI. As DNA, the CDR3 is TGTGCCAGCAGTTACTCAGCCATGAACACTGAAGCTTTCTTT. It is translated as CASSYSAMNTEAFF.

CDR3 amino acids: CAWMSSGRAVGQYF. CDR3 DNA: TGTGCCTGGATGAGTAGCGGGAGGGCCGTTGGGCAGTACTTC. The gene calls are TRBV30 and TRBJ2-7; 11 nucleotides align to TRBD2. The germline CDR1 and CDR2 sequences are GTSNPN and SVGIG (reference sequence). This CDR3 spans 14 amino acids. V lost 4 bases and J lost 9; bases outside the gene matches: 11.

The chain couples TRBV15 to TRBJ2-7, with D perhaps TRBD1 (6 bases). V was shortened by 0 bases and J by 2 bases, with 17 bases between the two germline ends. CDR3 length: 17 residues. Germline V gene sequence: CDR1 LNHNV, CDR2 YYDKDF (reference sequence). CDR3 residues: CATSRDGHRADPYEQYF. Written as DNA, the CDR3 is TGTGCCACCAGCAGAGATGGACACAGGGCCGACCCCTACGAGCAGTACTTC.

The V and J genes are TRBV11-2 and TRBJ2-3, with TRBD2 matching 7 bases. Germline lookup yields CDR1 SGHAT and CDR2 FQNNGV. This CDR3 has 17 amino acids. V was clipped by 1 base and J by 2 bases; unmatched bases: 9. The CDR3, as DNA: TGTGCCAGCAGCTTAGGGCCAGCGGGGCAACCCACAGATACGCAGTATTTT. This codes for CASSLGPAGQPTDTQYF. Based on the CDR3 plus reference TRBV11-2 and TRBJ2-3, the full variable domain is EAGVAQSPRYKIIEKRQSVAFWCNPISGHATLYWYQQILGQGPKLLIQFQNNGVVDDSQLPKDRFSAERLKGVDSTLKIQPAKLEDSAVYLCASSLGPAGQPTDTQYFGPGTRLTVL.

The chain links TRBV4-3 to TRBJ2-7; tentatively, D is TRBD1 (5 bases). This CDR3 has 14 amino acids. CDR1 and CDR2 from the germline V gene are LGHNA and YSLEER. V shed 1 base and J shed 5 bases, with 12 bases lying between them. The CDR3 loop is CASSQGGQGHEQYF. Written as DNA, the CDR3 is TGCGCCAGCAGCCAAGGGGGCCAGGGCCACGAGCAGTACTTC.

The chain couples TRBV6-5 to TRBJ2-7, with a possible D match to TRBD2 (6 bases). Trimming took off 4 bases at V and 6 bases at J, with 13 bases between the two ends. CDR1 and CDR2 (germline): MNHEY, SVGAGI. CDR3 length: 13 amino acids. CDR3 residues: CASSFREEGEQYF. DNA for the CDR3: TGTGCCAGCAGTTTCAGGGAGGAAGGCGAGCAGTACTTC.

The V gene is TRBV7-2, the J gene TRBJ2-7; 10 bases map to TRBD2. Looked up from germline, CDR1 is SGHTA and CDR2 is FQGNSA. The length of the CDR3 is 15 residues. V lost 7 bases and J lost 6; bases outside the gene matches: 12. The CDR3 reads CASMLRGPSGSEQYF. The CDR3 region has the DNA TGTGCCAGCATGCTTAGAGGTCCTAGCGGGAGCGAGCAGTACTTC.

This chain connects TRBV21-1 to TRBJ2-1; no DNA check was done on the table's D call, TRBD2. TRBV21-1 constitutes a pseudogene. There are 16 residues in the CDR3. This CDR3 is CASRPWVKRGYNEQFF. CDR3 DNA: TGTGCCAGCAGACCGTGGGTGAAGCGGGGATACAATGAGCAGTTCTTC.

The chain links TRBV12-3 or TRBV12-4 to TRBJ1-6; D is unresolved. V gave up 2 bases and J gave up 7 bases, with 3 bases separating them. This CDR3 spans 12 amino acids. This CDR3 is CASSLQNSPLHF. The DNA of the CDR3 is TGTGCCAGCAGTTTACAGAATTCACCCCTCCACTTT.

The rearrangement links TRBV5-4 to TRBJ1-3, with D perhaps TRBD1 (5 bases). Germline V gene sequence: CDR1 SGHNT, CDR2 YYREEE (reference sequence). V was trimmed by 0 bases and J by 0 bases, leaving 7 bases between them. This CDR3 is 15 amino acids long. The CDR3 spells CASSLAGGSGNTIYF. In DNA, the CDR3 is TGTGCCAGCAGCTTGGCGGGGGGCTCTGGAAACACCATATATTTT.

The genes are TRBV7-9 and TRBJ1-2; perhaps TRBD1 as D (6 bases). Germline loops: CDR1 SEHNR, CDR2 FQNEAQ (reference sequence). The CDR3 sequence is 16 residues long. The V end was cut by 4 bases, the J end by 1 base, with 16 bases between. This chain's CDR3 is CASSSLIDRFNYGYTF. The CDR3, as DNA: TGTGCCAGCAGCTCCCTAATAGACAGGTTTAACTATGGCTACACCTTC.

The chain combines TRBV11-2 with TRBJ1-4; D unclear. V shed 1 base and J shed 8 bases, with 17 bases lying between them. Germline CDR1 reads SGHAT; CDR2 reads FQNNGV. The CDR3 consists of 16 residues. CDR3 DNA: TGTGCCAGCAGCTTAGGGGCAGGCCCATTTCGGGAAAAACTGTTTTTT. It yields the protein CASSLGAGPFREKLFF.

The chain couples TRBV6-1 to TRBJ1-5; D is perhaps TRBD1 (5 bases). V gave up 0 bases and J gave up 7 bases, with 13 bases separating them. Germline assignment: CDR1 MNHNS and CDR2 SASEGT. The CDR3 is 15 amino acids. The DNA for the CDR3 is TGTGCCAGCAGTGAAGCCCGCGGGGCTTCCCAGCCCCAGCATTTT. Encoded protein: CASSEARGASQPQHF.

The chain combines TRBV7-9 with TRBJ2-1, with 7 bases identical to TRBD2. Germline-derived CDR1 and CDR2 are SEHNR and FQNEAQ (reference sequence). J was trimmed by 6 bases and V by 5 bases; bases with no gene match: 7. The CDR3 has 14 amino acids. The CDR3 is CASSPRLAGNEQFF. The DNA for the CDR3 is TGTGCCAGCAGCCCAAGACTAGCAGGCAATGAGCAGTTCTTC.

The chain recombines TRBV27 with TRBJ2-2; 7 nucleotides agree with TRBD1. Germline V gives CDR1 MNHEY, CDR2 SMNVEV (reference sequence). V was clipped by 5 bases and J by 8 bases; unmatched bases: 17. The CDR3 loop spans 17 amino acids. CDR3 amino acids: CASSLKSDRVYLGELFF. The CDR3 region has the DNA TGTGCCAGCAGTCTAAAAAGCGACAGGGTATACTTGGGGGAGCTGTTTTTT.

The chain is built from TRBV19 and TRBJ1-5; 7 nucleotides match TRBD1. V gave up 5 bases and J gave up 1 base; unmatched junction bases: 2. Per the germline V gene, CDR1 is LNHDA and CDR2 is SQIVND (reference sequence). This CDR3 comprises 14 residues. The CDR3 sequence: CASSWGQSNQPQHF. The CDR3 nucleotides read TGTGCCAGTAGTTGGGGACAGAGCAATCAGCCCCAGCATTTT.

V and J are TRBV20-1 and TRBJ1-1; 8 nucleotides agree with TRBD1. With V trimmed by 3 bases and J by 1 base, 4 bases remained unmatched. CDR1 is DFQATT and CDR2 is SNEGSKA in the germline V gene (reference sequence). The CDR3 is 14 residues long. CDR3 loop: CSASVGQENTEAFF. CDR3 coding DNA: TGCAGTGCTAGTGTGGGACAGGAGAACACTGAAGCTTTCTTT.

The V and J genes are TRBV3-1 (or the pseudogene TRBV3-2) and TRBJ2-5; D perhaps matches TRBD1 (6 bases). The V end was cut by 4 bases, the J end by 2 bases, with 14 bases between. The CDR3 spans 15 residues. Germline CDR1 is LGHDT and CDR2 is YNNKEL (reference sequence). CDR3 coding DNA: TGTGCCAGCAGCCGGGGTGTGACAGGACAAGAGACCCAGTACTTC. This codes for CASSRGVTGQETQYF.

This chain links TRBV5-4 with TRBJ2-7, with D tentatively TRBD2 (6 bases). The CDR3 extends over 15 amino acids. Germline V lookup: CDR1 SGHNT, CDR2 YYREEE (reference sequence). Trimming took off 4 bases at V and 3 bases at J, with 17 bases between the two ends. The CDR3 DNA reads as TGTGCCAGCAGCCCTCGCTCGGGAGATGGCTACGAGCAGTACTTC. Its protein product is CASSPRSGDGYEQYF. Looking up the rest from reference TRBV5-4 and TRBJ2-7 gives the full variable domain: ETGVTQSPTHLIKTRGQQVTLRCSSQSGHNTVSWYQQALGQGPQFIFQYYREEENGRGNFPPRFSGLQFPNYSSELNVNALELDDSALYLCASSPRSGDGYEQYFGPGTRLTVT.

The V and J genes are TRBV28 and TRBJ1-2; perhaps TRBD1 as D (5 bases). The ends were cut back, 6 bases at V and 6 bases at J, with 11 bases in the middle. The V gene's germline CDR1 is MDHEN and CDR2 SYDVKM. CDR3 length equals 12 residues. CDR3 in DNA: TGTGCCAGCAGACACACGACAGATGGCTACACCTTC. This gives the protein CASRHTTDGYTF.

V and J are TRBV9 and TRBJ2-7; 7 nucleotides line up with TRBD2. The V gene's germline CDR1 is SGDLS and CDR2 YYNGEE. Trimming at V came to 4 bases and at J to 2 bases, leaving 9 bases not matched to a gene. This CDR3 spans 15 amino acids. The CDR3 loop is CASSPSLGGAYEQYF. The CDR3 DNA reads TGTGCCAGCAGCCCTAGTCTGGGAGGGGCCTACGAGCAGTACTTC.

The chain is built from TRBV28 and TRBJ2-1; maybe TRBD2 (5 bases). Germline CDR1 is MDHEN and CDR2 is SYDVKM. Trimming shortened V by 5 bases and J by 6 bases, and 20 bases separated the two germline ends. The CDR3 consists of 16 residues. CDR3 sequence reads: CASSPNAGVGSNEQFF. CDR3 bases: TGTGCCAGCAGTCCCAATGCCGGGGTCGGCTCCAATGAGCAGTTCTTC.

The CDR3 sequence: CASSLDLGHDEQFF. The CDR3 DNA reads as TGTGCCAGCAGCTTAGATCTGGGCCATGATGAGCAGTTCTTC. The chain couples TRBV11-2 to TRBJ2-1; D gene ambiguous. The CDR3 is 14 residues long. V dropped 0 bases and J dropped 8 bases, with 11 bases sitting between them. Germline V gene data show CDR1 as SGHAT and CDR2 as FQNNGV.

The rearrangement joins TRBV7-9 to TRBJ1-1, with D possibly TRBD1 on 6 matching bases. The V end was cut by 2 bases, the J end by 1 base, with 14 bases between. From germline, CDR1 is SEHNR and CDR2 FQNEAQ (reference sequence). The CDR3 is 16 amino acids. The CDR3 DNA follows: TGTGCCAGCAGCTTAAGTTCGGACAGAACGAACACTGAAGCTTTCTTT. This sequence encodes CASSLSSDRTNTEAFF.

In DNA, the CDR3 is TGTGCCAGCAGCTTGGGGGGACGGATAACAGGGGTTGGCTCACCCCTCCACTTT. Encoded protein: CASSLGGRITGVGSPLHF. V gene TRBV5-6 combines with J gene TRBJ1-6; 7 positions match TRBD1. The ends lost 0 bases at V and 10 bases at J; junction bases unmatched: 16. The CDR3 has 18 residues. The germline V gene has CDR1 SGHDT and CDR2 YYEEEE.